These 19 T cell receptor beta chains came from one sample sequenced in a study of T cell responses to AZD1222 COVID-19 vaccine. This table comes from immunoSEQ multiplex PCR, and its TCRdb copy is limited to in-frame clones, with some not included. The sample has approximately 50,000 clones; 86% are singletons. The sequences come from peripheral blood, collected 28 days after the second AZD1222 dose. These receptors all stem from an adult who received the AZD1222 COVID-19 vaccine.

The chain has TRBV4-2 and TRBJ1-5, with 11 bases fitting TRBD1. The CDR3 is 13 amino acids. Germline V gene sequence: CDR1 LGHNA, CDR2 YNFKEQ. V lost 1 base to trimming and J lost 15 bases; unmatched junction nucleotides: 5. The DNA of the CDR3 is TGTGCCAGCAGCCAAGGGACAGGGGGCGGGAGGCATTTT. The encoded protein is CASSQGTGGGRHF.

This clone appeared a single time. The rearrangement links TRBV9 to TRBJ2-1; no clear D gene. V was pared by 4 bases and J by 3 bases, with 11 bases between. The germline gives CDR1 SGDLS, CDR2 YYNGEE. CDR3 length: 14 residues. The DNA of the CDR3 is TGTGCCAGCAGCATCAGGTCCGGCTACAATGAGCAGTTCTTC. This encodes CASSIRSGYNEQFF.

The CDR3: CASSPVTGVKRGGYTF. The DNA for the CDR3 is TGTGCCAGCAGCCCCGTGACAGGGGTGAAACGAGGCGGCTACACCTTC. The rearrangement links TRBV5-8 to TRBJ1-2, with 8 bases matching TRBD1. The CDR3 runs to 16 residues. J was trimmed by 8 bases and V by 4 bases; bases with no gene match: 16. Germline V lookup: CDR1 SGHTS, CDR2 YDEGEE. The whole variable domain, remainder taken from reference TRBV5-8 and TRBJ1-2, is EAGVTQSPTHLIKTRGQQATLRCSPISGHTSVYWYQQALGLGLQFLLWYDEGEERNRGNFPPRFSGRQFPNYSSELNVNALELEDSALYLCASSPVTGVKRGGYTFGSGTRLTVV.

This sequence joins TRBV23-1 and TRBJ1-5; D gene uncertain. TRBV23-1 has ORF status, its function being uncertain. The CDR3 runs 18 residues. V lost 4 bases and J 0 bases, leaving 19 bases between the germline ends. The DNA of the CDR3 is TGCGCCAGCAGTCGGAAGGGCCCCCAATCATATAGCAATCAGCCCCAGCATTTT. Translation: CASSRKGPQSYSNQPQHF.

The chain couples TRBV9 to TRBJ2-7, with D possibly being TRBD2 (6 bases). Germline assignment: CDR1 SGDLS and CDR2 YYNGEE. Between the trimmed V and J ends, which lost 0 bases and 6 bases, there was a span of 13 bases. The CDR3 consists of 14 residues. CDR3 bases: TGTGCCAGCAGCGTAGGTGGGGGGAACCGCGAGCAGTACTTC. Its protein product is CASSVGGGNREQYF.

This chain links TRBV19 with TRBJ1-1; no firm D call. Germline CDR1 is LNHDA and CDR2 is SQIVND (reference sequence). The CDR3 consists of 13 residues. V was clipped by 5 bases and J by 7 bases, with 14 bases between them. The CDR3 bases are TGTGCCAGTAGTTCGGTTGATGCGGGTGAAGCTTTCTTT. Translating it yields CASSSVDAGEAFF.

The chain links TRBV27 to TRBJ2-3; 9 positions agree with TRBD2. V lost 8 bases and J lost 5; bases outside the gene matches: 5. CDR1 MNHEY and CDR2 SMNVEV come from the germline V gene (reference sequence). This CDR3 is 13 amino acids long. For the CDR3, the DNA is TGTGCCAGCGGGCTAGCGGGACAAGATACGCAGTATTTT. Protein: CASGLAGQDTQYF.

CDR3 loop: CASSQTGGGAKNIQYF. CDR3 bases: TGTGCCAGCAGCCAGACAGGGGGTGGAGCCAAAAACATTCAGTACTTC. This chain joins TRBV7-2 and TRBJ2-4, with TRBD1 matching over 9 bases. The CDR3 spans 16 residues. The V gene end was trimmed by 5 bases and the J gene end by 0 bases; junction bases not matched to a gene: 5. CDR1 is SGHTA, CDR2 FQGNSA, per germline.

J is TRBJ2-3 and V is TRBV5-1; 7 bases match TRBD2. Germline loops: CDR1 SGHRS, CDR2 YFSETQ. This CDR3 is 16 amino acids long. With 0 bases clipped from V and 4 bases from J, the junction kept 8 bases outside the gene matches. The CDR3 bases are TGCGCCAGCAGCTTGGGTGGCGGGAGTGGAGCAGATACGCAGTATTTT. Its translation: CASSLGGGSGADTQYF. The variable domain in full, completed from reference TRBV5-1 and TRBJ2-3, reads KAGVTQTPRYLIKTRGQQVTLSCSPISGHRSVSWYQQTPGQGLQFLFEYFSETQRNKGNFPGRFSGRQFSNSRSEMNVSTLELGDSALYLCASSLGGGSGADTQYFGPGTRLTVL.

This clone was detected only once. The gene calls are TRBV6-2 or TRBV6-3 and TRBJ1-1, with D unresolved. Deletions cut 3 bases from V and 8 bases from J, with 10 bases between. In germline, CDR1 is MNHEY, CDR2 SVGEGT. This CDR3 has 12 amino acids. CDR3 sequence: CASSYHMTEAFF. In DNA, the CDR3 is TGTGCCAGCAGTTATCACATGACCGAAGCTTTCTTT.

This clone has just a few counts. This chain joins TRBV10-3 and TRBJ1-2, with 8 nucleotides matching TRBD1. Germline loops: CDR1 ENHRY, CDR2 SYGVKD. J lost 7 bases, V lost 4 bases, and 11 bases had no gene match. The CDR3 is made up of 15 amino acids. In DNA form, the CDR3 reads TGTGCCATCAGTGCCAGGACAGGGTCGGGAGGTGGCTACACCTTC. Encoded protein: CAISARTGSGGGYTF.

This rearrangement joins TRBV7-2 to TRBJ2-7, with 11 bases aligning to TRBD2. Trimming removed 4 bases from V and 2 bases from J; junction bases left unmatched: 4. The CDR3 is 15 amino acids. Looked up from germline, CDR1 is SGHTA and CDR2 is FQGNSA. CDR3 loop: CASSSGLADTYEQYF. The CDR3 DNA follows: TGTGCCAGCAGCTCGGGACTAGCGGATACCTACGAGCAGTACTTC.

The rearrangement joins TRBV27 to TRBJ2-6; D is uncertain. The CDR3 is made up of 15 amino acids. Germline V gives CDR1 MNHEY, CDR2 SMNVEV (reference sequence). Trimming pared 3 bases from V and 4 bases from J, leaving 10 bases between. The CDR3 DNA is TGTGCCAGCAGTTTGGAGATCTCAGGGGCCAACGTCCTGACTTTC. Translation gives CASSLEISGANVLTF.

This chain joins TRBV7-2 and TRBJ2-6, with D possibly being TRBD2 (6 bases). Deletions cut 3 bases from V and 0 bases from J, with 9 bases between. Germline loops: CDR1 SGHTA, CDR2 FQGNSA. This CDR3 comprises 16 residues. Written as DNA, the CDR3 is TGTGCCAGCAGCTTGGCGGGGCCCTCTGGGGCCAACGTCCTGACTTTC. Translating gives CASSLAGPSGANVLTF.

The rearrangement uses TRBV6-2 or TRBV6-3 and TRBJ2-5; 13 bases are a match to TRBD2. CDR1 is MNHEY and CDR2 is SVGEGT in the germline V gene. The CDR3 extends over 18 amino acids. With V trimmed by 4 bases and J by 1 base, 9 bases remained unmatched. The CDR3 nucleotides are TGTGCCAGCAGTTCAACCCTGGGACTAGCGGGGCGCCAAGAGACCCAGTACTTC. It encodes CASSSTLGLAGRQETQYF.

This clone is deemed medium-sized (0.01 to 0.1%). The rearrangement uses TRBV28 and TRBJ1-6, with TRBD1 identical over 9 bases. The germline V gene encodes CDR1 MDHEN and CDR2 SYDVKM. Unmatched junction bases numbered 7, after V lost 5 bases and J lost 8 bases. The CDR3 is 15 amino acids. CDR3 bases: TGTGCCAGCAGTCTGGGACAGGGTTCAGATTCACCCCTCCACTTT. Protein product: CASSLGQGSDSPLHF. Based on the CDR3 plus reference TRBV28 and TRBJ1-6, the full variable domain is DVKVTQSSRYLVKRTGEKVFLECVQDMDHENMFWYRQDPGLGLRLIYFSYDVKMKEKGDIPEGYSVSREKKERFSLILESASTNQTSMYLCASSLGQGSDSPLHFGNGTRLTVT.

V usage is TRBV11-3 and J usage is TRBJ2-1, with TRBD2 matching 10 bases. The junction had 11 bases not matched to a gene; V was cut back by 5 bases and J by 10 bases. The CDR3 is made up of 15 amino acids. Germline CDR1 reads SGHNT; CDR2 reads YENEEA. CDR3 nucleotide sequence: TGTGCCAGCAGCCCCAGCGGGGGGGGTAAAGAGGAGCAGTTCTTC. It specifies CASSPSGGGKEEQFF.

The chain employs TRBV6-5 and TRBJ1-2; D possibly corresponds to TRBD1 (5 bases). The germline gives CDR1 MNHEY, CDR2 SVGAGI. The CDR3 length is 14 residues. Trimming shortened V by 0 bases and J by 7 bases, and 12 bases separated the two germline ends. The DNA for the CDR3 is TGTGCCAGCAGTTACTCGAAGGGCAGGGTTGGCTACACCTTC. Protein product: CASSYSKGRVGYTF.

This clone was seen once. CDR3 DNA: TGTGCCAGCAGCTTGGCCGGAGGGATCCGATGGAATCAGCCCCAGCATTTT. It is translated as CASSLAGGIRWNQPQHF. The J gene is TRBJ1-5, the V gene TRBV5-6; D gene unclear. Trimming left V 0 bases short and J 4 bases short, with 17 bases between. The CDR3 length is 17 residues. CDR1 is SGHDT, CDR2 YYEEEE, per germline.